This T cell receptor (beta chain) was sequenced in a study of vaccination and CD4 T cells after COVID-19. A remark on this clonotype: Antigen specificity is unknown.

Sequenced with the Oncomine TCR Beta short-read assay was DNA taken from cultured CD4+ T cells. The template was genomic DNA from cultured CD4+ T cells. Each CDR3 protein is one row after TCRdb ran MiXCR on the PCR reads. The sample consists of about 7,000 distinct CDR3 sequences, roughly 69% of them appearing once. This CDR3 has 14 amino acids. J lost 4 bases, V lost 6 bases, and 9 bases had no gene match. Germline V gene lookup returns CDR1 DFQATT and CDR2 SNEGSKA (reference sequence). Treatment noted: roughly 10-day PBMC culture with coronavirus spike peptide pools or control peptides (ViraFEST assay).

Sequenced material: CD4+ T cells from blood, cultured in vitro. The chain combines TRBV20-1 with TRBJ2-3; 8 positions agree with TRBD2. This clonotype was obtained from a human donor who had recovered from COVID-19. The CDR3: CSAHREGLADTQYF. The CDR3 bases are TGCAGTGCCCACCGGGAGGGCCTGGCAGATACGCAGTATTTT.